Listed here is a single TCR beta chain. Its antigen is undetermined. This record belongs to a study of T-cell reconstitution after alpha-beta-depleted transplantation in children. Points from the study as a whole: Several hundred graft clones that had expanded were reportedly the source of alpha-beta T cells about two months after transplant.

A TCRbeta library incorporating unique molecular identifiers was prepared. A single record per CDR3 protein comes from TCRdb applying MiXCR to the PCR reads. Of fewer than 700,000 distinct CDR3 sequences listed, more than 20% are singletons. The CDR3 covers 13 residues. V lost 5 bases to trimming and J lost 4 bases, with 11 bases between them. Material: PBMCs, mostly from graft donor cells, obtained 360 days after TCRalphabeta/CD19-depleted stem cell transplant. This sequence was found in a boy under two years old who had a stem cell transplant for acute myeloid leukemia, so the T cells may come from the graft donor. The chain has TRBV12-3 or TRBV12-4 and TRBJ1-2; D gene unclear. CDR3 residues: CASSTDTVYGYTF. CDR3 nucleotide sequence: TGTGCCAGCAGTACCGACACCGTCTATGGCTACACCTTC.